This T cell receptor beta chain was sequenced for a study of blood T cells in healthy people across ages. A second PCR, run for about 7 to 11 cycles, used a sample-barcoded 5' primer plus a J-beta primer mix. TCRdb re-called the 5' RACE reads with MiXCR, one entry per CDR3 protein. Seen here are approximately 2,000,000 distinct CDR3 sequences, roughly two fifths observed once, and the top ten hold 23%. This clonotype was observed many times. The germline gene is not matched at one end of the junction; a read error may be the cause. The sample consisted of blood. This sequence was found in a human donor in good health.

The CDR3 sequence: CASGSTDTQYF. The DNA of the CDR3 is TGCGCCAGCGGTAGCACAGATACGCAGTATTTT. The gene calls are TRBV27 and TRBJ2-3; the D gene is possibly TRBD2 (5 bases). Germline assignment: CDR1 MNHEY and CDR2 SMNVEV (reference sequence). The length of the CDR3 is 11 residues.